These 22 T cell receptor beta chains originate from one sample sequenced in a study of tumor-infiltrating lymphocytes in primary liver carcinoma. Using a constant-region primer together with ProtoScript II reverse transcriptase, TCR beta cDNA was made from about 500 ng of total RNA. Each TCR beta library was derived from three nested multiplex PCR rounds that employed slightly modified ARM-PCR. A C-beta reverse primer was combined with TRBV1-TRBV30 forward primers in the first two PCR rounds, and each round had about 10 cycles. TCRdb reprocessed the multiplex PCR reads with MiXCR, giving one entry per CDR3 protein. The data contain 150,000 to 200,000 distinct CDR3 sequences, over 80% of them singletons. The source material, 20-30 mg of unsorted bulk tissue, was used to co-extract RNA and DNA. The sequencing sample was made of tumor tissue from primary liver carcinoma. These receptors all come from a man aged 35-49 years with primary liver carcinoma and hepatitis B virus infection.

This clonotype was observed a handful of times. This chain uses TRBV20-1 with TRBJ1-1, with 8 bases aligning to TRBD1. The CDR3 loop spans 15 amino acids. V dropped 0 bases and J dropped 7; count of bases not matched to a gene: 10. Germline values: CDR1 DFQATT, CDR2 SNEGSKA (reference sequence). The CDR3 spells CSAREGGTGIYEAFF. Written as DNA, the CDR3 is TGCAGTGCTAGAGAGGGAGGGACAGGAATCTATGAAGCTTTCTTT.

Turning to this clonotype: The CDR3 end shows no conserved phenylalanine or tryptophan, and so a read error is likely. The chain recombines TRBV11-2 with TRBJ2-2; D is unclear. This CDR3 spans 13 amino acids. Germline lookup yields CDR1 SGHAT and CDR2 FQNNGV. The CDR3 DNA reads as TGTACCAGCAGCCTCGAGAGGAGCGGGGAGCTGTTTATT. Residues: CTSSLERSGELFI.

This clonotype showed up just once. The conserved final phenylalanine or tryptophan is absent from the CDR3, which likely points to a read error. The chain uses TRBV6-1 and TRBJ2-3, with D perhaps matching TRBD2 (6 bases). There are 16 residues in the CDR3. Trimming pared 2 bases from V and 2 bases from J, leaving 14 bases between. Germline V gene lookup returns CDR1 MNHNS and CDR2 SASEGT. CDR3 region: CASSERRGLHTDTQYL. The CDR3 DNA reads as TGTGCCAGCAGTGAAAGGCGGGGACTTCACACAGATACGCAGTATCTT.

As regards this clonotype: At one boundary the junction diverges from the germline segment, which might be a read error. The genes are TRBV24-1 and TRBJ2-7; D is unclear. This CDR3 has 13 amino acids. Germline V gives CDR1 KGHDR, CDR2 SFDVKD. The chain's CDR3 is CPTRNAASYEQYF. The DNA for the CDR3 is TGTCCCACCAGGAACGCGGCCTCCTACGAGCAGTACTTC.

About this clonotype itself: This sequence may be a read error, since a much larger clone differs from it by one base. CDR3 nucleotides: TGCGCCAGCAGCTTGCCCTCCTCAGGGGACGATGGAGGCTACACCTTC. Translated, it gives CASSLPSSGDDGGYTF. The J gene is TRBJ1-2, the V gene TRBV5-1, with a possible D match to TRBD1 (6 bases). V shed 1 base and J shed 8 bases, with 21 bases lying between them. The germline V gene encodes CDR1 SGHRS and CDR2 YFSETQ. This CDR3 region has 16 residues.

Details on this clonotype: Given the absence of the conserved phenylalanine or tryptophan at the CDR3 end, a read error is likely. This sequence joins TRBV12-5 and TRBJ2-7; D possibly matches TRBD1 or TRBD2 (5 bases each). The CDR3 has 13 residues. Germline values: CDR1 LGHNT, CDR2 FRNRAP. The DNA for the CDR3 is TGTATCAGTGAGGGGACCGGTTCCTACGAGCAGTACATC. The encoded protein is CISEGTGSYEQYI.

Only one count was recorded for this clonotype. At one of its ends the junction is not consistent with the germline gene, which may arise from a read error. The rearrangement links TRBV6-6 to TRBJ1-6; D is undetermined. This CDR3 is 13 amino acids long. CDR1 and CDR2 (germline): MNHNY, SVGAGI (reference sequence). In nucleotides, the CDR3 is TGTGTCAGCAGTACGACAAGGGTTTCGCCCCTCCACTTT. Translation gives CVSSTTRVSPLHF.

Concerning this clonotype: Germline and junction disagree at one end, which may indicate a read error. The CDR3 DNA sequence: TGTGCGAGCAGCAGGGACAGGGGGTTTGAGACCCAGTACTTC. As protein: CASSRDRGFETQYF. The chain combines TRBV7-8 with TRBJ2-5; TRBD1 agrees at 11 bases. CDR1 and CDR2 from the germline V gene are SGHVS and FQNEAQ. The CDR3 contains 14 residues.

As for this clonotype: At one boundary the junction diverges from the germline segment, which might be a read error. This chain connects TRBV30 to TRBJ2-1, with D perhaps assigned TRBD1 or TRBD2 (5 bases each). The germline CDR1 and CDR2 sequences are GTSNPN and SVGIG (reference sequence). This CDR3 region has 16 residues. In nucleotides, the CDR3 is TGTGCATGGGGCCGGCCGGGGTCTGAGTCCTACAATGAGCGGTTCTTC. It specifies CAWGRPGSESYNERFF. The variable domain in full, with the rest retrieved from reference TRBV30 and TRBJ2-1, is SQTIHQWPATLVQPVGSPLSLECTVEGTSNPNLYWYRQAAGRGLQLLFYSVGIGQISSEVPQNLSASRPQDRQFILSSKKLLLSDSGFYLCAWGRPGSESYNERFFGPGTRLTVL.

In the case of this clonotype: The junction departs from germline at one end; a sequencing error may be responsible. This chain connects TRBV11-1 to TRBJ2-7, with a tentative D call TRBD1 (5 bases). The CDR3 loop spans 12 amino acids. Germline V gene sequence: CDR1 SGHAT, CDR2 FQDESV (reference sequence). The CDR3 is CVSSPDSYEQYF. The CDR3 coding sequence is TGTGTCAGCAGCCCTGACAGCTATGAGCAGTACTTC.

In regard to this clonotype: A read error may produce the germline difference seen at one junction end. This chain joins TRBV11-2 and TRBJ1-4, with no clear D. This CDR3 spans 15 amino acids. CDR1 and CDR2 from the germline V gene are SGHAT and FQNNGV. CDR3 in amino acids: CASSLGVAVNVKLFF. The CDR3 coding sequence is TGTGCCAGCAGCTTAGGGGTCGCCGTGAATGTAAAATTGTTTTTT.

The V call is TRBV19, the J call TRBJ2-1; maybe TRBD2 (5 bases). CDR3 length equals 14 residues. V lost 6 bases and J 3 bases, leaving 12 bases between the germline ends. Per germline, CDR1 LNHDA and CDR2 SQIVND (reference sequence). CDR3: CASSIYRDYNEQFF. DNA of the CDR3: TGTGCCAGTAGCATATACCGGGACTACAATGAGCAGTTCTTC. Full variable domain (outside the CDR3, taken from reference TRBV19 and TRBJ2-1): DGGITQSPKYLFRKEGQNVTLSCEQNLNHDAMYWYRQDPGQGLRLIYYSQIVNDFQKGDIAEGYSVSREKKESFPLTVTSAQKNPTAFYLCASSIYRDYNEQFFGPGTRLTVL.

This clonotype was seen only a few times. Compared with germline, one end of the junction differs, possibly owing to a read error. The chain uses TRBV11-3 and TRBJ1-5, with D perhaps TRBD1 (5 bases). The germline gives CDR1 SGHNT, CDR2 YENEEA. The CDR3 loop spans 15 amino acids. This CDR3 is CASSLYMGVAQPQHF. The CDR3 bases are TGTGCTAGCAGCTTATATATGGGGGTGGCTCAGCCCCAGCATTTT.

This chain links TRBV5-6 with TRBJ1-1, with a possible D match to TRBD1 (6 bases). Germline V gives CDR1 SGHDT, CDR2 YYEEEE. The V end lost 4 bases, the J end lost 14 bases, and 27 bases lay between the germline ends. This CDR3 has 15 residues. For the CDR3, the DNA is TGTGCCAGCAGCGCCTGGACAGCCGTTGGTCTCTCAGCCTTCTTT. Translating gives CASSAWTAVGLSAFF. Filled out from reference TRBV5-6 and TRBJ1-1, the complete variable domain reads DAGVTQSPTHLIKTRGQQVTLRCSPKSGHDTVSWYQQALGQGPQFIFQYYEEEERQRGNFPDRFSGHQFPNYSSELNVNALLLGDSALYLCASSAWTAVGLSAFFGQGTRLTVV.

Remarks on this clonotype: This could be a read error, since a much larger clone is one nucleotide away. No conserved phenylalanine or tryptophan is present at the end of the CDR3, so a read error is the likely explanation. The V call is TRBV7-9, the J call TRBJ2-1, with D perhaps matching TRBD1 or TRBD2 (7 bases each). Between the trimmed V and J ends, which lost 4 bases and 0 bases, there was a span of 13 bases. This CDR3 has 16 residues. Germline assignment: CDR1 SEHNR and CDR2 FQNEAQ (reference sequence). This CDR3 reads CASSSQGGSSYNEQFI. The CDR3 DNA reads as TGTGCCAGCAGCTCCCAGGGGGGGAGCTCCTACAATGAGCAGTTCATC.

Details on this clonotype: Sequence at one end of the junction differs from germline and may be a read error. The chain joins TRBV29-1 to TRBJ2-1, with D unresolved. Per the germline V gene, CDR1 is SQVTM and CDR2 is ANQGSEA. The CDR3 is made up of 10 amino acids. Written as DNA, the CDR3 is TGCAGCGTTAGGAACAATGAGCAGCTCTTC. This sequence encodes CSVRNNEQLF.

Note on this clonotype: Given the absence of the conserved phenylalanine or tryptophan at the CDR3 end, a read error is likely. The chain uses TRBV5-4 and TRBJ1-1, with 9 bases aligning to TRBD1. The CDR3 runs 14 residues. Per the germline V gene, CDR1 is SGHNT and CDR2 is YYREEE (reference sequence). The V gene end was trimmed by 8 bases and the J gene end by 7 bases; junction bases not matched to a gene: 12. CDR3 in DNA: TGTGCCAGTAGATCCGGACAGGGGACTATTGAAGCTTTCTTG. Translating gives CASRSGQGTIEAFL.

In its sample, this clonotype was seen once. A junction end diverges from the germline sequence, so it may reflect a read error. V and J are TRBV4-1 and TRBJ1-3, with TRBD1 identical over 7 bases. The CDR3 has 15 residues. Per germline, CDR1 MGHRA and CDR2 YSYEKL. The CDR3 DNA reads as TGCGCCAGCAGTCCTACAGGGGATACTGGAATCACCATATATTTT. Its protein is CASSPTGDTGITIYF.

In this sample, this clonotype turned up once. Its ends do not fully match the called genes, so a read error is possible. The chain combines TRBV5-5 with TRBJ1-3, with unresolved D. Germline V gene data show CDR1 as SGHKS and CDR2 as YYEKEE (reference sequence). The CDR3 is 17 residues long. CDR3: CVSSARTDLFSGNTIYF. DNA for the CDR3: TGTGTCAGCAGCGCCAGGACGGATCTCTTTTCTGGAAACACCATATATTTT.

This clonotype was observed a few times. The junction does not match germline at one end; this may be a read error. The CDR3 is CTSSIPGLPYEQYF. Written as DNA, the CDR3 is TGTACCAGCAGTATCCCGGGACTCCCATACGAGCAGTACTTC. The rearrangement uses TRBV12-3 or TRBV12-4 and TRBJ2-7; D is perhaps TRBD2 (6 bases). The CDR3 runs 14 residues.

About this clonotype itself: The conserved final phenylalanine or tryptophan is absent from the CDR3, which likely points to a read error. This chain links TRBV29-1 with TRBJ2-7; 10 nucleotides agree with TRBD2. Germline values: CDR1 SQVTM, CDR2 ANQGSEA. This CDR3 comprises 13 residues. This chain's CDR3 is CSVDVAGGNEQYI. Here the CDR3 DNA reads TGTAGCGTTGATGTAGCGGGAGGTAACGAGCAGTACATC.

Details on this clonotype: At one end the junction does not follow the germline gene, possibly because of a read error. The V call is TRBV4-2, the J call TRBJ2-7; possibly TRBD2 for D (5 bases). This CDR3 contains 16 residues. From germline, CDR1 is LGHNA and CDR2 YNFKEQ. Here the CDR3 DNA reads TGTGCCAGCATCCAAGGAACGGACTTAAAAGGCTACGAGCAGTACTTC. This encodes CASIQGTDLKGYEQYF.